This T cell receptor (beta chain) originates from a study of cytomegalovirus exposure and HLA in healthy donors. Primers included in the PCR were 60 Vbeta and 13 Jbeta primers. The method was immunoSEQ multiplex PCR; TCRdb's version includes in-frame clones alone and lacks a portion of them. The sample has about 180,000 clones, roughly four fifths seen once; the top ten hold 4% to 5%. The germline V gene has CDR1 GTSNPN and CDR2 SVGIG (reference sequence). This CDR3 comprises 11 residues. V shed 1 base and J shed 12 bases, with 13 bases lying between them. Sequencing was done on a sample of PBMCs. The receptor was isolated from a woman between 18 and 29 years old in good health and CMV-seropositive. The J gene is TRBJ2-7, the V gene TRBV30; possibly TRBD2 for D (6 bases). The CDR3: CAWSGRVRWYF. Here the CDR3 DNA reads TGTGCCTGGAGTGGGAGGGTCCGATGGTACTTC.